This TCR beta chain was identified during a study of blood T cell repertoires in COVID-19 (dated by TCRdb to 2020 to 2021). In the study overall: Collaborator samples came from the United States, Italy and Spain and covered acute and convalescent phases of COVID-19. The prospective study material was composed of cDNA or gDNA derived from T cells, B-cell-depleted T cells, or PBMCs. The dataset comprised deeply sampled blood TCRbeta repertoires from subjects exposed to, actively infected with, or recovered from COVID-19. The repertoires were released in a freely available public database intended as a resource for research on the immune response to SARS-CoV-2. Samples came from the ongoing ImmuneRACE study (first 160 participants) plus 1,254 subjects from 6 global collaborators. A de-identified subject ID, COVID-19 status, age in years and sex were almost always included in the sample metadata. Where available, HLA class I and class II types were obtained from metadata supplied by the sample provider rather than from assay-based typing. General conclusions and limits of the study: The quantity of clinical and demographic metadata differed by source and by participant and was supplied without curation.

A remark on this clone: The clone's antigen remains unknown. No quality values exist for individual bases; no much larger clone is one base distant.

Each collaborating institution followed its own protocols to collect whole blood in K2EDTA tubes. For TCRbeta analysis, collaborators shipped samples as frozen whole blood, isolated PBMCs, or DNA extracted from either of those sample types. Trimming leaves V shorter by 2 bases and J shorter by 1 base, with the junction holding 1 base beyond the gene matches. The CDR3 runs 14 amino acids, cysteine and phenylalanine included. Left in the record is the CDR3 DNA by itself, 42 bases read in frame from the first base. According to the germline V gene (reference sequence), CDR1 reads SGHNT and CDR2 reads YYREEE. TCRbeta CDR3 regions were amplified from genomic DNA by means of the immunoSEQ Assay, a bias-controlled multiplex PCR. For the original study's pipeline: Nucleated cell counts per sample were estimated from amplification of reference gene primers within the assay. To quantify the absolute abundance of each unique TCRbeta CDR3 rearrangement, sequence reads were collapsed and filtered. For each sample, productive Simpson clonality was calculated as the square root of Simpson's diversity index across productive rearrangements. This immuneACCESS table, as held by TCRdb, lists in-frame sequences with V and J called but not all clones. Of the missing ones, under half trace to an unresolved V gene in checked studies; the others have no known cause. D and trimming come from the DNA, and the V and J calls and clone size come from that table. Present in this sample are about 75,000 clones, about four fifths of which were seen just once. The ten largest make up about 5% of the sample.

This TCR was recovered from a woman older than 75 with active or convalescent COVID-19. The sequencing input was peripheral blood. Here the chain combines TRBV5-4 and TRBJ1-1; 8 of the junction bases match TRBD1. For the CDR3, the sequence is CASSFTGGNTEAFF. The sequenced DNA: TGTGCCAGCAGCTTTACAGGGGGGAACACTGAAGCTTTCTTT.